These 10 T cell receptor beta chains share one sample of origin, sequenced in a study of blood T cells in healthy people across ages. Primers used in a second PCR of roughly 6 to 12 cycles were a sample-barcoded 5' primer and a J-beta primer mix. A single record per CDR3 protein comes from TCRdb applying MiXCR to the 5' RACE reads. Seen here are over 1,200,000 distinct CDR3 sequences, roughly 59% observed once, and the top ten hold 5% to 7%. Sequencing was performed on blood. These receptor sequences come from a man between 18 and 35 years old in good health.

The DNA for the CDR3 is TGTGCCACCAGCAGAGGGACTAGCGAGGCGGATGGGCAGTTCTTC. This gives the protein CATSRGTSEADGQFF. The chain combines TRBV15 with TRBJ2-1; TRBD2 aligns across 9 bases. The CDR3 is 15 amino acids. Per the germline V gene, CDR1 is LNHNV and CDR2 is YYDKDF (reference sequence). Germline trimming cut 1 base from V and 12 bases from J; bases unmatched to any gene: 10.

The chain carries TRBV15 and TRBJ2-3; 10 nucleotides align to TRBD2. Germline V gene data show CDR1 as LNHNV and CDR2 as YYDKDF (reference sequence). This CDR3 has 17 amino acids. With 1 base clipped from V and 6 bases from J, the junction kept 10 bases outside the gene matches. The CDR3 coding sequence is TGTGCCACCAGCAGAGGGTTACTAGCGGGGATTAGTGATACGCAGTATTTT. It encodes CATSRGLLAGISDTQYF.

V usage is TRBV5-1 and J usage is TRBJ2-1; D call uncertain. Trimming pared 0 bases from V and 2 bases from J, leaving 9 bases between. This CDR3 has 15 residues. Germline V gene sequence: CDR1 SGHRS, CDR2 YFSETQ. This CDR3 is CASSLESLTYNEQFF. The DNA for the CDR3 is TGCGCCAGCAGCTTGGAAAGTCTTACCTACAATGAGCAGTTCTTC.

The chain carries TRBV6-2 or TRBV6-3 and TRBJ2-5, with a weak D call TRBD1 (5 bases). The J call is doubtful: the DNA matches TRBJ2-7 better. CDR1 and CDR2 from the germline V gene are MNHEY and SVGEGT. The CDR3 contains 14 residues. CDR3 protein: CASSYSRTRDEQYF. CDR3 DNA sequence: TGTGCCAGCAGTTACTCTCGGACAAGAGACGAGCAGTACTTC.

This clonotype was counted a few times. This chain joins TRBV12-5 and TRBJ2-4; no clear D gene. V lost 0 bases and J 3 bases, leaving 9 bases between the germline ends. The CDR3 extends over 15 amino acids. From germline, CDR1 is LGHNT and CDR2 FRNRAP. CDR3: CASGLVSGGKNIQYF. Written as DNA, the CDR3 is TGTGCTAGTGGTTTGGTATCGGGCGGCAAAAACATTCAGTACTTC.

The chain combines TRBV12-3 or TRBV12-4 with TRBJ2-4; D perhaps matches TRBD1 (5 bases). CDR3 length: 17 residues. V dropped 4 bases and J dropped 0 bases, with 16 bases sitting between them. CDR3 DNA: TGTGCCAGCAGTTCTTATACTCAGGGCTTAGCCAAAAACATTCAGTACTTC. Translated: CASSSYTQGLAKNIQYF.

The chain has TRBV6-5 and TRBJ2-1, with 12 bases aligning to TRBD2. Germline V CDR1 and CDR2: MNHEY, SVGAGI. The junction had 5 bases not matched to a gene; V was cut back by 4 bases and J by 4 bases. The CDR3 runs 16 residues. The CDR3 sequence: CASSSTSGGMYNEQFF. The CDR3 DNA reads TGTGCCAGCAGTTCGACTAGCGGGGGCATGTACAATGAGCAGTTCTTC.

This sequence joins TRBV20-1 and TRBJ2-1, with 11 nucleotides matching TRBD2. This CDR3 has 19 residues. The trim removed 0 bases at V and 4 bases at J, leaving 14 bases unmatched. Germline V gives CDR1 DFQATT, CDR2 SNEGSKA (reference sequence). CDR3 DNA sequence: TGCAGTGCTAGAGATTTTTTTCTAGCGGGGGGCTCTAAATACAATGAGCAGTTCTTC. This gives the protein CSARDFFLAGGSKYNEQFF.

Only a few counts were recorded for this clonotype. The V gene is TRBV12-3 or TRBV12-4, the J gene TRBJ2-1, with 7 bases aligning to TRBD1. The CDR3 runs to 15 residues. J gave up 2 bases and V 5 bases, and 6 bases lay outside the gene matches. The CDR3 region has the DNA TGTGCCAGCAGTCCCTCGGGACAGCCCTACAATGAGCAGTTCTTC. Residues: CASSPSGQPYNEQFF.

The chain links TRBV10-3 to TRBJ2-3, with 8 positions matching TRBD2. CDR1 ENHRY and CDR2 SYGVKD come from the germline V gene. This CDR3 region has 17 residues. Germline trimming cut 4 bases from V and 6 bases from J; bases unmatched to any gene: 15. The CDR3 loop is CAISGLELREARDTQYF. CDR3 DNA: TGTGCCATCAGTGGGCTGGAGTTGCGGGAGGCGAGGGATACGCAGTATTTT.